The rows below give T cell receptor beta chains drawn from one sample of a study of blood T cells in healthy people across ages. MiXCR was run by TCRdb on the 5' RACE reads, yielding one entry per CDR3 protein. This sample has about 1.8 million distinct CDR3 sequences, with roughly 52% found just once. Sequenced input: blood. The source is a woman aged 40 to 50 in good health. Both conserved end residues are part of each CDR3. Fields, in order: CDR3 DNA, CDR3 protein, J gene, clone size, D gene, V gene. D genes are given only for firm matches. Clone sizes are given selectively: once, few, many, or a class where the clone is expanded.

TGTGCCAGCAGCATTCAGGGGGCGCGAACAGATACGCAGTATTTT CASSIQGARTDTQYF TRBJ2-3 few TRBD1 TRBV12-3/TRBV12-4
TGTGCCAGCAGCAAATCGGGACGGAAGAGCGATACGCAGTATTTT CASSKSGRKSDTQYF TRBJ2-3 few NA TRBV21-1
TGCAGTGCTATAATCGCTCAGGCCCCCCAAGAGACCCAGTACTTC CSAIIAQAPQETQYF TRBJ2-5 NA NA TRBV20-1
TGTGCCAGCAGTTACTCAAGGGTTCCCAATGAGCAGTACTTC CASSYSRVPNEQYF TRBJ2-7 NA NA TRBV6-6
TGTGCCACCAGTGAGTTTTCTTTCTACACCTTC CATSEFSFYTF TRBJ1-2 NA NA TRBV10-3
TGTGCCAGCAGCCATTCAGGGGTCTTGTACGATACGGACAATGAGCAGTTCTTC CASSHSGVLYDTDNEQFF TRBJ2-1 NA NA TRBV7-9
TGCAGTGCTAGAGATGGACAGGGGCAAGAGACCCAGTACTTC CSARDGQGQETQYF TRBJ2-5 NA TRBD1 TRBV20-1
TGTGCCAGCAGCATGTCGGATGGCACTGAAGCTTTCTTT CASSMSDGTEAFF TRBJ1-1 NA NA TRBV11-2
TGTGCCAGCAGCCAAGATCGCGGGGACCTCCCGAATCAGCCCCAGCATTTT CASSQDRGDLPNQPQHF TRBJ1-5 NA NA TRBV3-1
TGTGCCAGCAGTTACCCATCCGTGGGGGGGCGCCAAGAGACCCAGTACTTC CASSYPSVGGRQETQYF TRBJ2-5 NA NA TRBV6-2/TRBV6-3
TGTGCCAGCAGCTCGGAGGGAGGCCCCCTAAGTAGTGGCTACACCTTC CASSSEGGPLSSGYTF TRBJ1-2 few NA TRBV7-9
TGCGCCAGCAGCTTCCCTGGGAGATACAATGAGCAGTACTTC CASSFPGRYNEQYF TRBJ2-5 NA NA TRBV5-1
TGCGCCAGCAGGGGGTCCCCGGGACAGGGGTCCTACAATGAGCAGTTCTTC CASRGSPGQGSYNEQFF TRBJ2-1 few TRBD1 TRBV4-1
TGTGCCAGCAGTTACTCCCTCCATGGCTACACCTTC CASSYSLHGYTF TRBJ1-2 NA NA TRBV28
TGCGCCAGCAGCTTGGACCGGGGTTATGGTGAAGCTTTCTTT CASSLDRGYGEAFF TRBJ1-1 NA NA TRBV5-1
TGTGCCAGCAGTGGACCCGACAGGGACACAGATACGCAGTATTTT CASSGPDRDTDTQYF TRBJ2-3 NA TRBD1 TRBV28
TGTGCCAGCAGCGTAGAGACTCGGGCCTACAATGAGCAGTTCTTC CASSVETRAYNEQFF TRBJ2-1 NA NA TRBV9
TGTGCCAGCAGCGGGGGATTGCCCTACGAGCAGTACTTC CASSGGLPYEQYF TRBJ2-7 NA NA TRBV7-2
TGTGCCAGCAGTTACCGGGGTGCGGCTGGGGCCAACGTCCTGACTTTC CASSYRGAAGANVLTF TRBJ2-6 NA NA TRBV6-5
TGCAGTGCTAGAGATGGTAGTAGGGATGAGCAGTTCTTC CSARDGSRDEQFF TRBJ2-1 few NA TRBV20-1
TGTCCCAGCAGCGTAGGGCACCTCGGAGAATATAACTATGGCTACACCTTC CPSSVGHLGEYNYGYTF TRBJ1-2 NA NA TRBV9
TGTGCCAGCAGCGCATTTGTGAGGGGCGAAAATGAAAAACTGTTTTTT CASSAFVRGENEKLFF TRBJ1-4 few NA TRBV16
TGTGCCATCCGGGACAGAACCCACAATGAGCAGTTCTTC CAIRDRTHNEQFF TRBJ2-1 few TRBD1 TRBV28
TGCGCCAGCAGCTTGGTACCCCAGGGGGCTAACACTGAAGCTTTCTTT CASSLVPQGANTEAFF TRBJ1-1 NA TRBD1 TRBV5-1
TGTGCCAGCAGCCCAGATGACAGGAACACCGACGAGCAGTACTTC CASSPDDRNTDEQYF TRBJ2-7 NA NA TRBV13
TGTGCCAGCAGTCCTGGACAGTTATCTGGGGCCAACGTCCTGACTTTC CASSPGQLSGANVLTF TRBJ2-6 NA NA TRBV6-2/TRBV6-3
TGTGCCAGCAGCCCAGGTGGGGATAACTATGGCTACACCTTC CASSPGGDNYGYTF TRBJ1-2 NA NA TRBV7-3
TGTGCCAGCAGCTGGAGCGGGGGGGCGCAGACAGATACGCAGTATTTT CASSWSGGAQTDTQYF TRBJ2-3 many TRBD2 TRBV5-6
TGTGCCAGCAGCTTTGGGGTGCTAGCGGGGGGCTACAATGAGCAGTTCTTC CASSFGVLAGGYNEQFF TRBJ2-1 few TRBD2 TRBV5-6
TGCAGTGCTAGAGATCGCACTTACGAGCAGTACTTC CSARDRTYEQYF TRBJ2-7 NA NA TRBV20-1
TGCGCCAGCATCCCGGACGGGAGGGTGAACACTGAAGCTTTCTTT CASIPDGRVNTEAFF TRBJ1-1 NA NA TRBV5-1
TGTGCCAGCGTCTTTGACTCGCTGTCTGGGGCCAACGTCCTGACTTTC CASVFDSLSGANVLTF TRBJ2-6 NA NA TRBV6-1
TGCGCCAGCAGCTCAGTACTAGCGGGCCACAACGAGCAGTACTTC CASSSVLAGHNEQYF TRBJ2-7 few TRBD2 TRBV5-1
TGCGCCAGCAGCTTCACTAGCGGGGGGGCAGCAGATACGCAGTATTTT CASSFTSGGAADTQYF TRBJ2-3 NA TRBD2 TRBV5-1
TGTGCCAGCAGCATGCAGCGGGGGGTATTCACAGATACGCAGTATTTT CASSMQRGVFTDTQYF TRBJ2-3 once TRBD2 TRBV7-2
TGTGCCAGCAGTTTATGGTTTGGGGGCCAAGAGACCCAGTACTTC CASSLWFGGQETQYF TRBJ2-5 NA NA TRBV28
TGCAGTGCTGAAATGGGGACAGACACCGGGGAGCTGTTTTTT CSAEMGTDTGELFF TRBJ2-2 NA TRBD1 TRBV20-1
TGTGCCAGCAGCTCTGGCGGGGGGGCCTCCGAGCAGTACTTC CASSSGGGASEQYF TRBJ2-7 NA TRBD2 TRBV7-3
TGCGCCAGCAGCTACTTCAGGGACGGCTACACCTTC CASSYFRDGYTF TRBJ1-2 few NA TRBV5-1
TGTGCCAGCAGCCAGTCAGCGCTCTCCTACGAGCAGTACTTC CASSQSALSYEQYF TRBJ2-7 NA NA TRBV3-1
TGTGCCAGCAGTTACACCCGGACAGACTATAGCACAGATACGCAGTATTTT CASSYTRTDYSTDTQYF TRBJ2-3 NA NA TRBV6-5
TGCGCCAGCAGGCTCCTTGCGGGGGGGGTCAATGAGCAGTTCTTC CASRLLAGGVNEQFF TRBJ2-1 few TRBD2 TRBV5-1
TGTGCCAGCAGTTACTCCTTCGTGCCCACACCGAATGAGCAGTTCTTC CASSYSFVPTPNEQFF TRBJ2-1 few NA TRBV6-2/TRBV6-3
TGTGCCAGCAGTTACTCGGAGGCAGTTTTAGAGACCCAGTACTTC CASSYSEAVLETQYF TRBJ2-5 few NA TRBV6-2/TRBV6-3
TGTGCCAGCAGCTTTGGTCAGGCACCAGGGCCCCAGCATTTT CASSFGQAPGPQHF TRBJ1-5 NA NA TRBV7-2
TGTGCCAGCAACCCAGGGGCTAGCAATGAGCAGTTCTTC CASNPGASNEQFF TRBJ2-1 NA NA TRBV7-9
TGTGCCAGCAGCCAAGAATGGTCAGAGGGGACCTCAGAGACCCAGTACTTC CASSQEWSEGTSETQYF TRBJ2-5 NA NA TRBV3-1
TGCAGTGCTAGAGATTCGGATCGAGCAGGGCCGAACACTGAAGCTTTCTTT CSARDSDRAGPNTEAFF TRBJ1-1 NA NA TRBV20-1
TGTGCCAGCAGCTTAAGGGGGACTAGCGGGGGCAATGAGCAGTTCTTC CASSLRGTSGGNEQFF TRBJ2-1 few TRBD2 TRBV5-5
TGTGCCAGCAGACTACTAGCGGGGATACCAAATGAGCAGTTCTTC CASRLLAGIPNEQFF TRBJ2-1 NA TRBD2 TRBV28
TGTGCCAGCAGCTTACATCTAGCGGGGGGACAAGAGACCCAGTACTTC CASSLHLAGGQETQYF TRBJ2-5 NA TRBD2 TRBV7-2
TGTGCCAGCAGGGACAGGGGGGTTGTAGACATTCAGTACTTC CASRDRGVVDIQYF TRBJ2-4 few TRBD1 TRBV6-5
TGTGCCAGCACCCACGGCACACAACGGGGCTACACCTTC CASTHGTQRGYTF TRBJ1-2 NA NA TRBV3-1
TGTGCCAGCAGCTTGCGCGACATCAACTATGGCTACACCTTC CASSLRDINYGYTF TRBJ1-2 NA NA TRBV5-5
TGTGCCAGCAGTACACACCTGAATTCACCCCTCCACTTT CASSTHLNSPLHF TRBJ1-6 NA NA TRBV12-3/TRBV12-4
TGTGCCAGCAGTTTAACAGACAGAGACAGCTACGAGCAGTACTTC CASSLTDRDSYEQYF TRBJ2-7 NA NA TRBV27
TGTGCCATCAGTGAAGTTAATTCACCCCTCCACTTT CAISEVNSPLHF TRBJ1-6 few NA TRBV10-3